These 25 T cell receptor beta chains were sequenced from one sample in a study of blood T cell repertoires in COVID-19. Method: immunoSEQ multiplex PCR; TCRdb's copy keeps in-frame clones and lacks some. The table shows under 250,000 clones, with over 75% occurring only once. Sample: peripheral blood. The receptors derive from a man aged 50 or older with COVID-19, enrolled during active disease.

This chain connects TRBV4-3 to TRBJ1-6; D not resolved. CDR3 length: 17 residues. Germline lookup yields CDR1 LGHNA and CDR2 YSLEER. With 1 base removed from V and 0 bases from J, the gap between germline ends came to 10 bases. CDR3 DNA sequence: TGCGCCAGCAGCCAAGCCCGAAAGAGCTCCTATAATTCACCCCTCCACTTT. Protein sequence: CASSQARKSSYNSPLHF.

The count of this clone is one. The rearrangement joins TRBV7-3 to TRBJ2-2; D not certain. V was cut by 2 bases and J by 6 bases, with 7 bases left in between. CDR1 and CDR2 from the germline V gene are SGHTA and FQGTGA. This CDR3 has 13 amino acids. The CDR3 DNA follows: TGTGCCAGCAGCTTATCGGTGTCCGGGGAGCTGTTTTTT. It is translated as CASSLSVSGELFF. Full variable domain (outside the CDR3, taken from reference TRBV7-3 and TRBJ2-2): GAGVSQTPSNKVTEKGKYVELRCDPISGHTALYWYRQSLGQGPEFLIYFQGTGAADDSGLPNDRFFAVRPEGSVSTLKIQRTERGDSAVYLCASSLSVSGELFFGEGSRLTVL.

This clone was counted only a few times. The rearrangement joins TRBV28 to TRBJ1-2, with 8 bases lining up with TRBD1. Germline CDR1 reads MDHEN; CDR2 reads SYDVKM. J was trimmed by 4 bases and V by 5 bases; bases with no gene match: 3. The CDR3 spans 13 residues. CDR3 sequence: CASSPGQVYGYTF. CDR3 in DNA: TGTGCCAGCAGTCCGGGACAGGTCTATGGCTACACCTTC.

The chain recombines TRBV19 with TRBJ1-5; D uncertain. Trimming pared 5 bases from V and 0 bases from J, leaving 11 bases between. In germline, CDR1 is LNHDA, CDR2 SQIVND (reference sequence). The length of the CDR3 is 15 residues. CDR3: CASSRDPYSNQPQHF. In DNA, the CDR3 is TGTGCCAGTAGTCGGGATCCGTATAGCAATCAGCCCCAGCATTTT. Combining the CDR3 with reference TRBV19 and TRBJ1-5 gives the whole variable domain DGGITQSPKYLFRKEGQNVTLSCEQNLNHDAMYWYRQDPGQGLRLIYYSQIVNDFQKGDIAEGYSVSREKKESFPLTVTSAQKNPTAFYLCASSRDPYSNQPQHFGDGTRLSIL.

The V call is TRBV28, the J call TRBJ1-6; tentatively, D is TRBD1 (6 bases). The CDR3 is made up of 15 amino acids. Germline loops: CDR1 MDHEN, CDR2 SYDVKM. Trimming took off 8 bases at V and 9 bases at J, with 20 bases between the two ends. The DNA for the CDR3 is TGTGCCAGCGTTACCACAACAGGGTTAAGTTCACCCCTCCACTTT. Translated: CASVTTTGLSSPLHF.

The chain is built from TRBV18 and TRBJ1-5; D possibly corresponds to TRBD1 (5 bases). Germline V gives CDR1 KGHSH, CDR2 LQKENI. This CDR3 has 14 amino acids. V gave up 4 bases and J gave up 4 bases, with 11 bases separating them. Here the CDR3 reads CASSLVDSNQPQHF. The CDR3 bases are TGTGCCAGCTCACTAGTCGACAGTAATCAGCCCCAGCATTTT.

Turning to this clone: Other DNA sequences of this sample code for an identical CDR3. The chain recombines TRBV5-1 with TRBJ1-5, with 11 bases that match TRBD1. Germline CDR1 is SGHRS and CDR2 is YFSETQ. With V trimmed by 4 bases and J by 5 bases, 2 bases remained unmatched. The CDR3 runs 14 residues. Here the CDR3 reads CASSRGQGDQPQHF. The CDR3, as DNA: TGCGCCAGCAGCCGGGGACAGGGGGATCAGCCCCAGCATTTT. Complete variable domain (other parts from reference TRBV5-1 and TRBJ1-5): KAGVTQTPRYLIKTRGQQVTLSCSPISGHRSVSWYQQTPGQGLQFLFEYFSETQRNKGNFPGRFSGRQFSNSRSEMNVSTLELGDSALYLCASSRGQGDQPQHFGDGTRLSIL.

The chain has TRBV19 and TRBJ1-2; D not certain. V was clipped by 1 base and J by 4 bases, with 7 bases between them. The CDR3 totals 13 residues. Per germline, CDR1 LNHDA and CDR2 SQIVND (reference sequence). Here the CDR3 reads CASSIAEFYGYTF. DNA for the CDR3: TGTGCCAGTAGTATAGCCGAGTTCTATGGCTACACCTTC.

The chain employs TRBV15 and TRBJ2-7, with 8 positions matching TRBD2. This CDR3 is built from 15 residues. J was trimmed by 3 bases and V by 0 bases; bases with no gene match: 4. In germline, CDR1 is LNHNV, CDR2 YYDKDF (reference sequence). The CDR3 sequence is CATSRDIGRGYEQYF. The CDR3 DNA is TGTGCCACCAGCAGAGATATCGGGAGGGGCTACGAGCAGTACTTC.

The chain recombines TRBV11-2 with TRBJ1-1; 9 bases fit TRBD1. Germline V gene data show CDR1 as SGHAT and CDR2 as FQNNGV. The ends lost 4 bases at V and 6 bases at J; junction bases unmatched: 6. The CDR3 has 14 amino acids. The CDR3 sequence: CASSSGQGRPEAFF. The CDR3 coding sequence is TGTGCCAGCAGCTCCGGACAGGGGCGACCTGAAGCTTTCTTT. Drawing the rest from reference TRBV11-2 and TRBJ1-1, the complete variable domain is EAGVAQSPRYKIIEKRQSVAFWCNPISGHATLYWYQQILGQGPKLLIQFQNNGVVDDSQLPKDRFSAERLKGVDSTLKIQPAKLEDSAVYLCASSSGQGRPEAFFGQGTRLTVV.

The V gene is TRBV6-5, the J gene TRBJ1-2, with D perhaps TRBD1 (5 bases). Trimming removed 2 bases at V and 8 bases at J, with 9 bases between. The germline V gene has CDR1 MNHEY and CDR2 SVGAGI. The CDR3 length is 12 residues. The DNA for the CDR3 is TGTGCCAGCAGTTACCAGGGCTACGGCTACACCTTC. As protein: CASSYQGYGYTF.

The V and J genes are TRBV30 and TRBJ2-7, with D possibly being TRBD1 (5 bases). The CDR3 has 17 residues. Germline CDR1 GTSNPN, CDR2 SVGIG (reference sequence). The ends were cut back, 1 base at V and 3 bases at J, with 22 bases in the middle. The CDR3 is CAWSGRPKRQLIYEQYF. CDR3 coding DNA: TGTGCCTGGAGTGGACGACCCAAAAGACAGCTTATCTACGAGCAGTACTTC.

The rearrangement joins TRBV5-1 to TRBJ2-2; D perhaps matches TRBD2 (6 bases). Trimming cost V 3 bases and J 3 bases, with 24 bases left between them. This CDR3 has 19 amino acids. CDR1 and CDR2 (germline): SGHRS, YFSETQ. This CDR3 is CASSWRGRKNIRDTGELFF. The CDR3 nucleotides read TGCGCCAGCAGCTGGAGGGGACGGAAAAACATTCGTGACACCGGGGAGCTGTTTTTT.

Regarding this clone: This specimen includes other DNA sequences encoding the same CDR3. The V call is TRBV3-1 (or the pseudogene TRBV3-2), the J call TRBJ2-7, with D hard to call. This CDR3 region has 13 residues. Germline values: CDR1 LGHDT, CDR2 YNNKEL (reference sequence). Trimming removed 7 bases at V and 0 bases at J, with 10 bases between. The CDR3 is CASMGLSSYEQYF. The DNA of the CDR3 is TGTGCCAGCATGGGCCTCAGCTCCTACGAGCAGTACTTC.

This clone has just one count. The V call is TRBV28, the J call TRBJ1-2, with D maybe TRBD1 (6 bases). CDR3 size: 14 residues. Germline CDR1 and CDR2: MDHEN and SYDVKM. The V gene lost 6 bases and the J gene lost 2 bases, with 13 bases spanning the gap. The CDR3 nucleotides are TGTGCCAGCAGAGAGACAGGCCCGAACTATGGCTACACCTTC. Amino acids: CASRETGPNYGYTF.

This chain links TRBV5-1 with TRBJ2-2, with TRBD1 as a possible D gene (6 bases). CDR1 and CDR2 from the germline V gene are SGHRS and YFSETQ. The CDR3 loop spans 16 amino acids. Trimming stripped 4 bases from V and 2 bases from J, with 15 bases between. CDR3 region: CASSLRGHGNTGELFF. As DNA, the CDR3 is TGCGCCAGCAGCCTGAGGGGACACGGTAACACCGGGGAGCTGTTTTTT.

The chain carries TRBV18 and TRBJ2-5, with D tentatively TRBD2 (5 bases). CDR1 is KGHSH, CDR2 LQKENI, per germline. The V end was cut by 6 bases, the J end by 5 bases, with 10 bases between. CDR3 length: 12 amino acids. The CDR3 region is CASSSRGETQYF. DNA of the CDR3: TGTGCCAGCTCGTCCCGGGGTGAGACCCAGTACTTC.

The rearrangement links TRBV5-1 to TRBJ1-2, with TRBD1 matching over 10 bases. Germline values: CDR1 SGHRS, CDR2 YFSETQ. This CDR3 is built from 14 residues. V gave up 3 bases and J gave up 2 bases; unmatched junction bases: 1. CDR3 loop: CASSSGQGNYGYTF. CDR3 DNA sequence: TGCGCCAGCAGCTCGGGACAGGGGAACTATGGCTACACCTTC.

This clone appeared a single time. The V and J genes are TRBV19 and TRBJ1-2; no reliable D call. The CDR3 consists of 13 residues. V lost 7 bases and J lost 2, with 11 bases in between. From germline, CDR1 is LNHDA and CDR2 SQIVND (reference sequence). For the CDR3, the DNA is TGTGCCAGTACAGCAGATAGCAACTATGGCTACACCTTC. It encodes CASTADSNYGYTF.

The chain joins TRBV5-1 to TRBJ2-5; 10 nucleotides agree with TRBD2. Unmatched junction bases numbered 7, after V lost 0 bases and J lost 5 bases. Per the germline V gene, CDR1 is SGHRS and CDR2 is YFSETQ. CDR3 length: 16 amino acids. The CDR3 DNA follows: TGCGCCAGCAGCTTGGCGGCTAGCGGGAGTGGTGAGACCCAGTACTTC. It codes for CASSLAASGSGETQYF. The full variable domain, its missing parts supplied by reference TRBV5-1 and TRBJ2-5, is KAGVTQTPRYLIKTRGQQVTLSCSPISGHRSVSWYQQTPGQGLQFLFEYFSETQRNKGNFPGRFSGRQFSNSRSEMNVSTLELGDSALYLCASSLAASGSGETQYFGPGTRLLVL.

The chain joins TRBV6-5 to TRBJ1-2; D not certain. The CDR3 has 12 residues. The germline V gene encodes CDR1 MNHEY and CDR2 SVGAGI. V lost 5 bases, J lost 5 bases, and 9 bases lay in between. CDR3 bases: TGTGCCAGCAGTCCAACCGGTTATGGCTACACCTTC. Translated: CASSPTGYGYTF.

The CDR3 DNA reads TGTGCCAGCAGCTTGGGTGCTACGGGAGGCTCAGATACGCAGTATTTT. Its protein is CASSLGATGGSDTQYF. The rearrangement uses TRBV5-4 and TRBJ2-3; 7 bases match TRBD2. CDR3 length: 16 residues. The J segment lost 4 bases and the V segment lost 0 bases, leaving 8 bases of the junction unmatched. CDR1 and CDR2 (germline): SGHNT, YYREEE (reference sequence).

This chain links TRBV4-2 with TRBJ2-5, with D perhaps TRBD2 (6 bases). Germline V gives CDR1 LGHNA, CDR2 YNFKEQ. The CDR3 extends over 18 amino acids. V lost 0 bases and J 4 bases, leaving 21 bases between the germline ends. The CDR3 loop is CASSQDSPQTSSPETQYF. CDR3 nucleotide sequence: TGTGCCAGCAGCCAAGATTCCCCCCAAACTAGCAGCCCAGAGACCCAGTACTTC.

A single count supports this clone. V usage is TRBV7-2 and J usage is TRBJ1-1, with 8 bases lining up with TRBD1. CDR1 and CDR2 from the germline V gene are SGHTA and FQGNSA. The junction had 13 bases not matched to a gene; V was cut back by 5 bases and J by 5 bases. The CDR3 has 16 residues. The CDR3 spells CASSTAHRGARTEAFF. The CDR3 DNA follows: TGTGCCAGCAGCACCGCCCACAGGGGGGCGAGGACTGAAGCTTTCTTT.

This chain joins TRBV29-1 and TRBJ2-1; D not resolved. The V end was cut by 4 bases, the J end by 6 bases, with 7 bases between. The CDR3 sequence is 11 residues long. Looked up from germline, CDR1 is SQVTM and CDR2 is ANQGSEA. The CDR3 protein is CSVVGSNEQFF. The CDR3 region has the DNA TGCAGCGTTGTGGGCAGCAATGAGCAGTTCTTC.